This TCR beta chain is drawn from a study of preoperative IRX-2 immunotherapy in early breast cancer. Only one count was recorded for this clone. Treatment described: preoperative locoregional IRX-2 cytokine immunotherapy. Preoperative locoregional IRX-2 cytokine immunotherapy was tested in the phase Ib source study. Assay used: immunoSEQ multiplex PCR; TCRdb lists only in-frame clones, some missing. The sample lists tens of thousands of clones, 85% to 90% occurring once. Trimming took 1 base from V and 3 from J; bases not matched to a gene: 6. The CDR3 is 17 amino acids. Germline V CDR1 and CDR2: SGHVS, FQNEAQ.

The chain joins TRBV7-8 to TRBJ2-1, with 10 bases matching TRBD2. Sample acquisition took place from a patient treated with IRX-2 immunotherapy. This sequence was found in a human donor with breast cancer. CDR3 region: CASSLVMGTSVYNEQFF. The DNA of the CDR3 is TGTGCCAGCAGCTTAGTGATGGGGACTAGCGTCTACAATGAGCAGTTCTTC.